One and the same sample provided the 9 T cell receptor beta chains below, sequenced in a study of T cell repertoires in cytomegalovirus infection. MiXCR, applied by TCRdb to the reads, yields one record per CDR3 protein. The sample lists around 530,000 distinct CDR3 sequences; 26% were seen once. The sample comprised PBMCs. These receptors were obtained from a human donor in good health (CMV status not recorded). Some clones in this sample may be carry-over from other donors' samples.

This clonotype was detected only a few times. V gene TRBV6-5 combines with J gene TRBJ2-3; D gene unclear. Germline V gene data show CDR1 as MNHEY and CDR2 as SVGAGI. Deletions cut 4 bases from V and 1 base from J, with 9 bases between. This CDR3 spans 14 amino acids. CDR3 nucleotide sequence: TGTGCCAGCAGTTTATCTCCCGGCACAGATACGCAGTATTTT. This translates into CASSLSPGTDTQYF.

The J gene is TRBJ2-7, the V gene TRBV5-4, with D possibly TRBD1 on 6 matching bases. The CDR3 contains 14 residues. V was clipped by 3 bases and J by 4 bases, with 14 bases between them. CDR1 is SGHNT, CDR2 YYREEE, per germline (reference sequence). The DNA of the CDR3 is TGTGCCAGCAGCTGGGGGCCTACAGAGTACGAGCAGTACTTC. Translating it yields CASSWGPTEYEQYF.

The genes are TRBV7-9 and TRBJ2-1, with D tentatively TRBD2 (5 bases). This CDR3 has 16 amino acids. V shed 1 base and J shed 5 bases, with 15 bases lying between them. The germline CDR1 and CDR2 sequences are SEHNR and FQNEAQ (reference sequence). The chain's CDR3 is CASSLDFGVQNNEQFF. The CDR3, as DNA: TGTGCCAGCAGCTTAGATTTCGGGGTTCAAAACAATGAGCAGTTCTTC.

The CDR3 loop is CASSQQPGTAQWGYTF. The CDR3 bases are TGTGCCAGCAGCCAACAACCCGGGACAGCCCAATGGGGCTACACCTTC. The chain combines TRBV4-2 with TRBJ1-2; 7 bases fit TRBD1. V lost 2 bases and J lost 8; bases outside the gene matches: 14. CDR1 and CDR2 from the germline V gene are LGHNA and YNFKEQ. This CDR3 is 16 amino acids long.

This clonotype was seen more than once but under ten times. The chain uses TRBV6-8 and TRBJ2-1; possible D gene TRBD2, 5 bases. The germline gives CDR1 MNHGY, CDR2 SAAAGT. The CDR3 runs to 16 residues. The ends were cut back, 5 bases at V and 0 bases at J, with 14 bases in the middle. CDR3 in amino acids: CASSPGVPSSYNEQFF. DNA of the CDR3: TGTGCCAGCAGTCCCGGGGTTCCGAGCTCCTACAATGAGCAGTTCTTC.

This clonotype turned up a few times. This sequence joins TRBV29-1 and TRBJ2-1; TRBD1 or TRBD2 may be the D gene (5 bases each). V dropped 3 bases and J dropped 6 bases, with 9 bases sitting between them. Germline assignment: CDR1 SQVTM and CDR2 ANQGSEA. This CDR3 is built from 12 residues. CDR3 nucleotide sequence: TGCAGCGTTGAGGGACGGCTCAATGAGCAGTTCTTC. Translated, it gives CSVEGRLNEQFF.

This clonotype was detected only once. This rearrangement joins TRBV20-1 to TRBJ2-3; no clear D. Trimming cost V 1 base and J 0 bases, with 17 bases left between them. Per the germline V gene, CDR1 is DFQATT and CDR2 is SNEGSKA (reference sequence). CDR3 length equals 17 residues. The CDR3 bases are TGCAGTGCTAGAGCCCGACTGGAACGACCTAGCACAGATACGCAGTATTTT. Its translation is CSARARLERPSTDTQYF.

This clonotype was seen a handful of times. The chain couples TRBV10-3 to TRBJ2-5, with TRBD1 identical over 9 bases. In germline, CDR1 is ENHRY, CDR2 SYGVKD. This CDR3 has 16 amino acids. Losses at the gene ends were 6 bases for V and 2 bases for J; bases not matched to a gene: 10. CDR3 nucleotides: TGTGCCATCAGCCCGGGACAGGGAGTCGGACAAGAGACCCAGTACTTC. It is translated as CAISPGQGVGQETQYF.

This clonotype has a handful of counts. This chain joins TRBV29-1 and TRBJ1-2; no reliable D call. The CDR3 is 12 amino acids. Germline loops: CDR1 SQVTM, CDR2 ANQGSEA. V shed 4 bases and J shed 3 bases, with 9 bases lying between them. The CDR3 spells CSVVTGDYGYTF. CDR3 sequence (DNA): TGCAGCGTTGTAACTGGAGACTATGGCTACACCTTC.